Listed here is a single T cell receptor beta chain. Expressed TCRB transcripts were sequenced, since all the RNA that had been isolated was reverse transcribed. Produced via immunoSEQ multiplex PCR; TCRdb's table is partial and in-frame only. Of a few hundred thousand clones in the sample, about 15% were seen once. This entry comes from a study of beta chain features in type 1 diabetes. The trim removed 4 bases at V and 1 base at J, leaving 6 bases unmatched. The CDR3 has 16 residues. CDR1 and CDR2 from the germline V gene are SGHDN and FVKESK. Sequenced: naive CD4+ T cells from blood. V usage is TRBV14 and J usage is TRBJ2-5, with 10 nucleotides matching TRBD2. This sequence originates from a young man in good health. The CDR3 DNA is TGTGCCAGCAGCCCTTCTCTAGCGGGGGCCCAAGAGACCCAGTACTTC. Translating it yields CASSPSLAGAQETQYF.